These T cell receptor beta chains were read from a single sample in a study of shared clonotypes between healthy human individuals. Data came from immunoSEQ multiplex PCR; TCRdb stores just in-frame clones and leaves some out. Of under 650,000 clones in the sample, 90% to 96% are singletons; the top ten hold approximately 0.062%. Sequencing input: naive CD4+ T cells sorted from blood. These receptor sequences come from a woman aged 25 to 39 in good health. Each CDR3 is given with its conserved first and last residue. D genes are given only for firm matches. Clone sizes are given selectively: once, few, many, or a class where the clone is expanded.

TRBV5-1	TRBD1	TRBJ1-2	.	CASSLARTGRDGYTF	TGCGCCAGCAGCTTGGCTCGGACAGGCCGGGATGGCTACACCTTC
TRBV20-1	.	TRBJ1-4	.	CSAPDQKMFF	TGCAGTGCGCCCGACCAAAAAATGTTTTTT
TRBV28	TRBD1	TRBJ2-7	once	CASSFITGVTEQYF	TGTGCCAGCAGTTTTATTACAGGGGTTACCGAGCAGTACTTC
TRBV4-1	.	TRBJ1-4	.	CASSPDSFQEKLFF	TGCGCCAGCAGCCCCGACAGCTTCCAAGAAAAACTGTTTTTT
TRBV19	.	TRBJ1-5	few	CASRKQGLNQPQHF	TGTGCCAGTAGGAAACAGGGACTTAATCAGCCCCAGCATTTT
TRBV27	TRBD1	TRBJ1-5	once	CASNPGQPLNQPQHF	TGTGCCAGCAATCCGGGACAGCCTCTCAATCAGCCCCAGCATTTT
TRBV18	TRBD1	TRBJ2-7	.	CASSPRHSGQGWSLRENYEQYF	TGTGCCAGCTCACCACGACACTCGGGACAGGGGTGGTCTTTGCGGGAAAACTACGAGCAGTACTTC
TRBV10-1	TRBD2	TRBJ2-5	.	CASSEGLAEETQYF	TGCGCCAGCAGTGAGGGACTAGCGGAAGAGACCCAGTACTTC
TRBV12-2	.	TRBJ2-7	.	CASRLTPGLAGCGGILYEQYF	TGTGCAAGTCGCCTCACCCCGGGACTAGCGGGATGTGGGGGAATTCTATACGAGCAGTACTTC
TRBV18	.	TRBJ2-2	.	CASSPSGARNTGELFF	TGTGCCAGCTCACCAAGTGGAGCCCGGAACACCGGGGAGCTGTTTTTT
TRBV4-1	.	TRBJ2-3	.	CASSQKGERADTQYF	TGCGCCAGCAGCCAGAAGGGGGAGCGAGCAGATACGCAGTATTTT
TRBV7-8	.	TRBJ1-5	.	CASSLTRTRDSNQPQHF	TGTGCCAGCAGCTTAACCCGGACTCGGGATAGCAATCAGCCCCAGCATTTT
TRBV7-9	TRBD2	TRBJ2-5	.	CASSWGTSGSAGAETQYF	TGTGCCAGCAGCTGGGGGACTAGCGGGAGCGCGGGGGCAGAGACCCAGTACTTC
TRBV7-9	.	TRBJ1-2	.	CASSSRGNYGYTF	TGTGCCAGCAGCTCCCGGGGGAACTATGGCTACACCTTC
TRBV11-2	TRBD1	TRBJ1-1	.	CASSVHRGMNTEAFF	TGTGCCAGCAGCGTCCACAGGGGTATGAACACTGAAGCTTTCTTT
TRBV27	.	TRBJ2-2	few	CASSPDLTGELFF	TGTGCCAGCAGTCCAGACCTCACCGGGGAGCTGTTTTTT
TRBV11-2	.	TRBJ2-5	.	CASSFSANGGETQYF	TGTGCCAGCAGCTTTTCGGCCAACGGGGGCGAGACCCAGTACTTC
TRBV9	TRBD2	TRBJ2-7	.	CASSVGPSGRGDDEQYF	TGTGCCAGCAGCGTAGGCCCTAGCGGGCGGGGAGACGACGAGCAGTACTTC
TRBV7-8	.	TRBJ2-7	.	CASSLGRGGTKLREQYF	TGTGCCAGCAGCTTAGGGCGTGGGGGCACAAAGCTCCGCGAGCAGTACTTC
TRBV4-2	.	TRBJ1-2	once	CASSQDRGGPDGYTF	TGTGCCAGCAGCCAAGATCGAGGAGGACCTGATGGCTACACCTTC
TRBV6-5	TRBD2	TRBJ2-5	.	CASSYSTSGFQETQYF	TGTGCCAGCAGTTACTCAACTAGCGGGTTCCAAGAGACCCAGTACTTC
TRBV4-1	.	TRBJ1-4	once	CASSQGGVAATNEKLFF	TGCGCCAGCAGCCAAGGTGGGGTTGCAGCAACTAATGAAAAACTGTTTTTT
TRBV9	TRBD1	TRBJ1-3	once	CASSTTTGLGNTIYF	TGTGCCAGCAGCACTACGACAGGGCTAGGAAACACCATATATTTT
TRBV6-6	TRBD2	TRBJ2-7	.	CASSYGTSASYEQYF	TGTGCCAGCAGTTACGGGACTAGCGCCTCCTACGAGCAGTACTTC
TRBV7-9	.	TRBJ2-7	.	CASTLNRFPYEQYF	TGTGCCAGCACCCTCAACAGGTTCCCCTACGAGCAGTACTTC
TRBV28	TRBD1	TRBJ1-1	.	CASSLRTGFTEAFF	TGTGCCAGCAGTTTAAGGACAGGGTTCACTGAAGCTTTCTTT